These T cell receptor beta chains were read from a single sample in a study of T cell responses to AZD1222 COVID-19 vaccine. Method: immunoSEQ multiplex PCR; TCRdb's copy keeps in-frame clones and lacks some. The data hold 75,000 to 90,000 clones, with about 92% observed a single time. The source was peripheral blood, collected 28 days after the second AZD1222 dose. Every receptor here comes from an adult who received the AZD1222 COVID-19 vaccine. Both conserved end residues are part of each CDR3. A D gene is named only where the DNA matches it firmly. The size of a clone is reported for some rows only, either as once, few or many, or as a class for expanded clones.

D gene: .; clone size: .; J gene: TRBJ1-2; V gene: TRBV15; CDR3 protein: CATSRDSGFYGYTF; CDR3 DNA: TGTGCCACCAGCAGAGACTCCGGGTTCTATGGCTACACCTTC
D gene: TRBD2; clone size: .; J gene: TRBJ2-7; V gene: TRBV3-1/TRBV3-2; CDR3 protein: CASSLSSGSYEQYF; CDR3 DNA: TGTGCCAGCAGCCTCTCTAGCGGCTCCTACGAGCAGTACTTC
D gene: .; clone size: .; J gene: TRBJ1-1; V gene: TRBV5-1; CDR3 protein: CASSPDRPNTEAFF; CDR3 DNA: TGCGCCAGCAGCCCCGACAGGCCGAACACTGAAGCTTTCTTT
D gene: TRBD2; clone size: .; J gene: TRBJ2-3; V gene: TRBV5-1; CDR3 protein: CASRTSGDTDTQYF; CDR3 DNA: TGCGCCAGCAGGACTAGCGGGGATACAGATACGCAGTATTTT
D gene: .; clone size: .; J gene: TRBJ2-5; V gene: TRBV11-1; CDR3 protein: CASSSAGGTIETQYF; CDR3 DNA: TGTGCCAGCAGCTCCGCAGGGGGGACTATTGAAACCCAGTACTTC
D gene: TRBD1; clone size: .; J gene: TRBJ1-2; V gene: TRBV28; CDR3 protein: CASSHPLGQGGVGYTF; CDR3 DNA: TGTGCCAGCAGTCACCCCCTCGGACAGGGAGGCGTTGGCTACACCTTC
D gene: TRBD1; clone size: few; J gene: TRBJ2-2; V gene: TRBV28; CDR3 protein: CASSSLGDRVGFGGELFF; CDR3 DNA: TGTGCCAGCAGTTCCCTGGGGGACAGGGTCGGTTTTGGCGGGGAGCTGTTTTTT
D gene: .; clone size: .; J gene: TRBJ2-1; V gene: TRBV6-5; CDR3 protein: CASSLRGSYNEQFF; CDR3 DNA: TGTGCCAGCAGCCTCCGGGGCTCCTACAATGAGCAGTTCTTC
D gene: TRBD1; clone size: once; J gene: TRBJ1-2; V gene: TRBV18; CDR3 protein: CASSPGAPQGAFIGYTF; CDR3 DNA: TGTGCCAGCTCACCAGGCGCTCCGCAGGGGGCGTTTATTGGCTACACCTTC
D gene: .; clone size: .; J gene: TRBJ2-3; V gene: TRBV5-4; CDR3 protein: CASSLGGASTDTQYF; CDR3 DNA: TGTGCCAGCAGCCTGGGCGGTGCTAGCACAGATACGCAGTATTTT
D gene: TRBD1; clone size: once; J gene: TRBJ1-4; V gene: TRBV28; CDR3 protein: CASIGGEEKLFF; CDR3 DNA: TGTGCCAGCATAGGGGGCGAGGAAAAACTGTTTTTT
D gene: .; clone size: .; J gene: TRBJ2-5; V gene: TRBV3-1/TRBV3-2; CDR3 protein: CASSQDARSQTGETQYF; CDR3 DNA: TGTGCCAGCAGCCAAGACGCGCGGAGCCAAACCGGGGAGACCCAGTACTTC
D gene: .; clone size: .; J gene: TRBJ1-3; V gene: TRBV10-3; CDR3 protein: CAISLGGGNTIYF; CDR3 DNA: TGTGCCATCAGCTTGGGGGGTGGAAACACCATATATTTT
D gene: .; clone size: .; J gene: TRBJ2-3; V gene: TRBV25-1; CDR3 protein: CASSELVGASTDTQYF; CDR3 DNA: TGTGCCAGCAGTGAATTAGTGGGCGCTAGCACAGATACGCAGTATTTT
D gene: TRBD1; clone size: .; J gene: TRBJ2-7; V gene: TRBV12-3/TRBV12-4; CDR3 protein: CASTGTGLYEQYF; CDR3 DNA: TGTGCCAGCACCGGGACAGGTCTTTACGAGCAGTACTTC
D gene: TRBD1; clone size: .; J gene: TRBJ1-1; V gene: TRBV11-3; CDR3 protein: CASSSGQGAFTEAFF; CDR3 DNA: TGTGCCAGCAGCTCTGGACAGGGGGCTTTCACTGAAGCTTTCTTT
D gene: .; clone size: once; J gene: TRBJ2-7; V gene: TRBV5-6; CDR3 protein: CASRKGGLGGYEQYF; CDR3 DNA: TGTGCCAGCAGAAAAGGGGGTTTGGGTGGCTACGAGCAGTACTTC
D gene: .; clone size: .; J gene: TRBJ1-2; V gene: TRBV9; CDR3 protein: CASSVRDGANYGYTF; CDR3 DNA: TGTGCCAGCAGCGTCCGGGACGGAGCTAACTATGGCTACACCTTC
D gene: .; clone size: .; J gene: TRBJ2-1; V gene: TRBV27; CDR3 protein: CASSQISVLGNEQFF; CDR3 DNA: TGTGCCAGCAGTCAGATAAGTGTTCTGGGGAATGAGCAGTTCTTC
D gene: TRBD2; clone size: .; J gene: TRBJ2-1; V gene: TRBV3-1/TRBV3-2; CDR3 protein: CASTQAGTYNEQFF; CDR3 DNA: TGTGCCAGCACCCAAGCGGGAACCTACAATGAGCAGTTCTTC
D gene: TRBD2; clone size: .; J gene: TRBJ2-7; V gene: TRBV29-1; CDR3 protein: CSVGYAGGSYEQYF; CDR3 DNA: TGCAGCGTTGGCTACGCGGGAGGATCCTACGAGCAGTACTTC
D gene: .; clone size: .; J gene: TRBJ2-5; V gene: TRBV2; CDR3 protein: CASSERLGEETQYF; CDR3 DNA: TGTGCCAGCAGTGAACGACTAGGTGAAGAGACCCAGTACTTC
D gene: .; clone size: .; J gene: TRBJ2-7; V gene: TRBV5-4; CDR3 protein: CASIPWVVLRKYEQYF; CDR3 DNA: TGTGCCAGCATTCCGTGGGTAGTCTTAAGAAAATACGAGCAGTACTTC
D gene: TRBD1; clone size: .; J gene: TRBJ1-3; V gene: TRBV5-1; CDR3 protein: CASSGSWTGGNTIYF; CDR3 DNA: TGCGCCAGCAGCGGAAGCTGGACAGGAGGAAACACCATATATTTT
D gene: .; clone size: .; J gene: TRBJ1-2; V gene: TRBV9; CDR3 protein: CASSVGGRAYGYTF; CDR3 DNA: TGTGCCAGCAGCGTTGGGGGGCGGGCTTATGGCTACACCTTC
D gene: .; clone size: .; J gene: TRBJ1-1; V gene: TRBV18; CDR3 protein: CASSPGRVNTEAFF; CDR3 DNA: TGTGCCAGCTCACCGGGGCGGGTGAACACTGAAGCTTTCTTT
D gene: .; clone size: .; J gene: TRBJ2-1; V gene: TRBV15; CDR3 protein: CATSRGASSIENEQFF; CDR3 DNA: TGTGCCACCAGCAGAGGGGCGAGCTCCATTGAGAATGAGCAGTTCTTC
D gene: TRBD1; clone size: .; J gene: TRBJ1-3; V gene: TRBV9; CDR3 protein: CASNPGQSSGNTIYF; CDR3 DNA: TGTGCCAGCAACCCGGGACAGAGCTCTGGAAACACCATATATTTT
D gene: TRBD2; clone size: .; J gene: TRBJ2-1; V gene: TRBV5-1; CDR3 protein: CASSLDLAGSHEQFF; CDR3 DNA: TGCGCCAGCAGCTTGGACCTAGCGGGATCTCATGAGCAGTTCTTC
D gene: .; clone size: .; J gene: TRBJ1-1; V gene: TRBV13; CDR3 protein: CASSALDEAFF; CDR3 DNA: TGTGCCAGCAGCGCCCTAGATGAAGCTTTCTTT
D gene: .; clone size: .; J gene: TRBJ1-3; V gene: TRBV27; CDR3 protein: CASSWGPQNTIYF; CDR3 DNA: TGTGCCAGCAGTTGGGGACCCCAGAACACCATATATTTT
D gene: .; clone size: .; J gene: TRBJ2-1; V gene: TRBV10-3; CDR3 protein: CAIQESSYNEQFF; CDR3 DNA: TGTGCCATCCAGGAGAGCTCCTACAATGAGCAGTTCTTC
D gene: .; clone size: .; J gene: TRBJ2-7; V gene: TRBV15; CDR3 protein: CATSSRRDGAYEQYF; CDR3 DNA: TGTGCCACCAGCAGTCGGCGGGACGGAGCCTACGAGCAGTACTTC
D gene: TRBD2; clone size: .; J gene: TRBJ2-7; V gene: TRBV5-4; CDR3 protein: CASSLGTSGNRYEQYF; CDR3 DNA: TGTGCCAGCAGCTTAGGGACTAGCGGGAATCGATACGAGCAGTACTTC
D gene: TRBD1; clone size: .; J gene: TRBJ2-7; V gene: TRBV24-1; CDR3 protein: CATRPPPGQGARDEQYF; CDR3 DNA: TGTGCCACCAGACCACCTCCGGGACAGGGGGCGAGGGACGAGCAGTACTTC
D gene: TRBD2; clone size: .; J gene: TRBJ2-7; V gene: TRBV15; CDR3 protein: CATSTPGGRAEQYF; CDR3 DNA: TGTGCCACCAGCACCCCGGGAGGTCGTGCCGAGCAGTACTTC
D gene: TRBD1; clone size: once; J gene: TRBJ2-3; V gene: TRBV29-1; CDR3 protein: CSVYRQGHKADTQYF; CDR3 DNA: TGCAGCGTTTACCGACAGGGACACAAAGCAGATACGCAGTATTTT
D gene: TRBD1; clone size: .; J gene: TRBJ2-1; V gene: TRBV6-2/TRBV6-3; CDR3 protein: CASSDIDRGYEQFF; CDR3 DNA: TGTGCCAGCAGTGACATAGACAGGGGGTATGAGCAGTTCTTC
D gene: .; clone size: .; J gene: TRBJ1-5; V gene: TRBV3-1/TRBV3-2; CDR3 protein: CASSQQLGGNQPQHF; CDR3 DNA: TGTGCCAGCAGCCAACAGCTGGGAGGCAATCAGCCCCAGCATTTT
D gene: TRBD1; clone size: .; J gene: TRBJ2-7; V gene: TRBV2; CDR3 protein: CASNGGTGTTYEQYF; CDR3 DNA: TGTGCCAGCAATGGGGGGACAGGGACTACCTACGAGCAGTACTTC
D gene: .; clone size: .; J gene: TRBJ1-5; V gene: TRBV27; CDR3 protein: CASSLKSGRGNQPQHF; CDR3 DNA: TGTGCCAGCAGTTTAAAGAGCGGCAGGGGCAATCAGCCCCAGCATTTT
D gene: .; clone size: once; J gene: TRBJ1-1; V gene: TRBV19; CDR3 protein: CASKRTETNTEAFF; CDR3 DNA: TGTGCAAGTAAAAGGACAGAGACGAACACTGAAGCTTTCTTT
D gene: TRBD2; clone size: .; J gene: TRBJ2-2; V gene: TRBV4-2; CDR3 protein: CASSQVGTSNTGELFF; CDR3 DNA: TGTGCCAGCAGCCAAGTTGGGACTAGTAACACCGGGGAGCTGTTTTTT
D gene: .; clone size: .; J gene: TRBJ2-2; V gene: TRBV3-1/TRBV3-2; CDR3 protein: CASSQGRTGELFF; CDR3 DNA: TGTGCCAGCAGCCAAGGGAGAACCGGGGAGCTGTTTTTT
D gene: TRBD1; clone size: .; J gene: TRBJ1-1; V gene: TRBV18; CDR3 protein: CASSPLPDRPTEAFF; CDR3 DNA: TGTGCCAGCTCACCCTTACCGGACAGGCCCACTGAAGCTTTCTTT
D gene: .; clone size: .; J gene: TRBJ1-4; V gene: TRBV27; CDR3 protein: CASSLSGGQEKLFF; CDR3 DNA: TGTGCCAGCAGTTTATCAGGAGGTCAGGAAAAACTGTTTTTT
D gene: .; clone size: .; J gene: TRBJ2-7; V gene: TRBV9; CDR3 protein: CASSVLGSSYEQYF; CDR3 DNA: TGTGCCAGCAGCGTTTTAGGGAGCTCCTACGAGCAGTACTTC
D gene: TRBD1; clone size: .; J gene: TRBJ1-2; V gene: TRBV5-1; CDR3 protein: CASSRGQGYGYTF; CDR3 DNA: TGCGCCAGCAGCAGGGGGCAGGGCTATGGCTACACCTTC
D gene: .; clone size: once; J gene: TRBJ1-6; V gene: TRBV28; CDR3 protein: CASLISSYNSPLHF; CDR3 DNA: TGTGCCAGCTTGATCAGCTCCTATAATTCACCCCTCCACTTT
D gene: .; clone size: .; J gene: TRBJ2-7; V gene: TRBV7-9; CDR3 protein: CASSYTLKSSYEQYF; CDR3 DNA: TGTGCCAGCAGCTACACTCTAAAGAGCTCCTACGAGCAGTACTTC
D gene: TRBD1; clone size: .; J gene: TRBJ1-5; V gene: TRBV5-4; CDR3 protein: CASSQGGTAVGQPQHF; CDR3 DNA: TGTGCCAGCAGCCAGGGCGGGACAGCGGTAGGTCAGCCCCAGCATTTT
D gene: TRBD2; clone size: once; J gene: TRBJ2-1; V gene: TRBV11-2; CDR3 protein: CASSPSLAGAHEQFF; CDR3 DNA: TGTGCCAGCAGCCCCTCGCTAGCGGGAGCCCATGAGCAGTTCTTC
D gene: .; clone size: .; J gene: TRBJ2-1; V gene: TRBV4-3; CDR3 protein: CASAAASSGGNEQFF; CDR3 DNA: TGCGCCAGCGCTGCAGCCAGTTCAGGCGGGAATGAGCAGTTCTTC
D gene: .; clone size: .; J gene: TRBJ1-5; V gene: TRBV25-1; CDR3 protein: CASSERNFAFRGNQPQHF; CDR3 DNA: TGTGCCAGCAGTGAACGCAATTTTGCGTTTAGGGGAAATCAGCCCCAGCATTTT